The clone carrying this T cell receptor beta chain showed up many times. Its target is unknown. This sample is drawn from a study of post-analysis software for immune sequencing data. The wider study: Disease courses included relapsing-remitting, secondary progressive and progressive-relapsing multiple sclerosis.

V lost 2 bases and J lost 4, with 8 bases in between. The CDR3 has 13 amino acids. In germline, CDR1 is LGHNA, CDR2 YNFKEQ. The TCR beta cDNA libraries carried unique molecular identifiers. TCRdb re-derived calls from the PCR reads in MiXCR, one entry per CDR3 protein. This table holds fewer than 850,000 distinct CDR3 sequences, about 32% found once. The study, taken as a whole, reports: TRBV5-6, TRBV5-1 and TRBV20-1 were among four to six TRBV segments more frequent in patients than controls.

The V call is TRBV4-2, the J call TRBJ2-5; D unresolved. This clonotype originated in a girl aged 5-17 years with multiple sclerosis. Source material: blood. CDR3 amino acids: CASSQQAGETQYF. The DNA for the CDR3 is TGTGCCAGCAGCCAACAAGCAGGAGAGACCCAGTACTTC.